This is a list of T cell receptor beta chains from one sample in a study of blood T cell repertoires in COVID-19. Some clones are missing from TCRdb's copy, which holds only in-frame ones; the method was immunoSEQ multiplex PCR. The profile shows about 180,000 clones, 85% to 90% of them singletons. Sequencing was carried out using peripheral blood. The receptors stem from a man aged 65-85 years with active or convalescent COVID-19. The CDR3 runs from the conserved cysteine through the conserved F or W. A D gene is named only where the DNA matches it firmly. Clone size is given for some rows only: seen once, a few or many times, or a class if the clone is expanded.

CASSRDRGNTGELFF	TGTGCCAGCAGCCGGGACAGGGGAAACACCGGGGAGCTGTTTTTT	TRBD1	.	TRBV13	TRBJ2-2
CASSLVSNTEAFF	TGCGCCAGCAGCTTGGTTAGCAACACTGAAGCTTTCTTT	.	.	TRBV5-1	TRBJ1-1
CASSTGGRAVETQYF	TGTGCCAGCAGTACGGGCGGGAGGGCCGTCGAGACCCAGTACTTC	TRBD2	few	TRBV5-4	TRBJ2-5
CASSYPPTGSVAQHF	TGTGCCAGCAGTTACCCTCCGACAGGGAGCGTGGCCCAGCATTTT	TRBD1	.	TRBV6-6	TRBJ1-5
CASSLLRLAGVADTQYF	TGTGCCAGCAGTTTACTCCGACTAGCGGGAGTGGCAGATACGCAGTATTTT	TRBD2	.	TRBV28	TRBJ2-3
CASSIRDSNQPQHF	TGTGCCAGTAGTATCCGGGATAGCAATCAGCCCCAGCATTTT	.	.	TRBV19	TRBJ1-5
CASSRTGSGNQPQHF	TGTGCCAGCAGCCGTACAGGGTCGGGCAATCAGCCCCAGCATTTT	.	.	TRBV6-5	TRBJ1-5
CASSPGGLQGLRNQPQHF	TGTGCCAGCAGCCCGGGGGGGTTACAGGGTCTTCGCAATCAGCCCCAGCATTTT	.	.	TRBV27	TRBJ1-5
CASSLIGGDYGYTF	TGTGCCAGCAGTTTGATAGGGGGCGACTATGGCTACACCTTC	TRBD1	.	TRBV27	TRBJ1-2
CASSSGRESYNEQFF	TGTGCCAGCAGCTCAGGCAGGGAATCCTACAATGAGCAGTTCTTC	.	.	TRBV5-4	TRBJ2-1
CASSFRGTDTQYF	TGTGCCAGCAGCTTTCGGGGTACAGATACGCAGTATTTT	.	once	TRBV7-2	TRBJ2-3
CASSRSVGVEKLFF	TGTGCCAGCAGTAGGAGTGTCGGGGTTGAAAAACTGTTTTTT	.	.	TRBV7-2	TRBJ1-4
CSGGDNYGYTF	TGCAGTGGCGGGGACAACTATGGCTACACCTTC	.	.	TRBV20-1	TRBJ1-2
CASSVATGETQYF	TGTGCCAGCAGCGTAGCTACTGGAGAGACCCAGTACTTC	.	.	TRBV9	TRBJ2-5
CASSPGQVNTEAFF	TGTGCCAGCAGTCCGGGACAGGTGAACACTGAAGCTTTCTTT	TRBD1	.	TRBV6-5	TRBJ1-1
CASSGNTGVFDNEQFF	TGTGCCAGCAGTGGCAATACAGGGGTCTTCGACAATGAGCAGTTCTTC	TRBD1	.	TRBV6-6	TRBJ2-1
CASSILAGGYNEQFF	TGTGCCAGCAGCATACTAGCGGGAGGATACAATGAGCAGTTCTTC	TRBD2	.	TRBV7-9	TRBJ2-1
CASRFRSNQPQHF	TGTGCCAGCAGGTTCCGGAGCAATCAGCCCCAGCATTTT	.	.	TRBV12-3/TRBV12-4	TRBJ1-5
CASNHVSGHPFVEQFF	TGTGCCAGCAACCACGTTTCGGGACACCCGTTTGTGGAGCAGTTCTTC	.	.	TRBV28	TRBJ2-1
CAISEWHSNQPQHF	TGTGCCATCAGTGAGTGGCATAGCAATCAGCCCCAGCATTTT	.	few	TRBV10-3	TRBJ1-5
CASSQGGSNQPQHF	TGTGCCAGTAGCCAGGGGGGAAGCAATCAGCCCCAGCATTTT	TRBD1	.	TRBV19	TRBJ1-5
CASRAGQGGGTEAFF	TGTGCCAGCAGGGCCGGACAGGGCGGGGGCACTGAAGCTTTCTTT	TRBD1	.	TRBV6-5	TRBJ1-1
CASSLSPSRRGETGELFF	TGTGCCAGCAGCTTATCGCCGTCCAGGCGCGGGGAGACCGGGGAGCTGTTTTTT	.	.	TRBV7-2	TRBJ2-2
CASTGKLRGGYTF	TGTGCCAGTACAGGGAAGCTCCGTGGGGGCTACACCTTC	.	.	TRBV19	TRBJ1-2
CASSSQRQGQRNTEAFF	TGTGCCAGCAGTTCCCAGAGACAGGGACAGAGGAACACTGAAGCTTTCTTT	TRBD1	.	TRBV27	TRBJ1-1
CASSPTARTGVDNSPLHF	TGCGCCAGCAGTCCTACCGCTCGGACAGGGGTAGATAATTCACCCCTCCACTTT	TRBD1	.	TRBV5-1	TRBJ1-6
CASITIGTASYEQYF	TGTGCCAGTATTACTATCGGGACAGCCTCGTACGAGCAGTACTTC	TRBD1	once	TRBV19	TRBJ2-7
CATSAGTTETQYF	TGTGCCACCAGTGCAGGGACTACGGAGACCCAGTACTTC	TRBD2	.	TRBV24-1	TRBJ2-5
CASSPQINQPQHF	TGCGCCAGCAGCCCACAAATTAATCAGCCCCAGCATTTT	.	.	TRBV5-1	TRBJ1-5
CASSPSRGQGARYTF	TGTGCCAGCAGTCCAAGCCGGGGACAGGGGGCTCGCTACACCTTC	TRBD1	.	TRBV7-8	TRBJ1-2
CASSRTEKYEQYF	TGTGCCAGCAGTCGGACAGAGAAATACGAGCAGTACTTC	.	.	TRBV12-3/TRBV12-4	TRBJ2-7
CASSFRLDSLSTDTQYF	TGCGCCAGCAGCTTCCGTCTGGACAGTCTTAGCACAGATACGCAGTATTTT	.	once	TRBV5-1	TRBJ2-3
CASSRPRWGPTEAFF	TGCGCCAGCAGTCGTCCGAGGTGGGGGCCCACTGAAGCTTTCTTT	.	.	TRBV23-1	TRBJ1-1
CASSQDPLRDEQYF	TGTGCCAGCAGTCAGGACCCGCTCAGGGACGAGCAGTACTTC	.	.	TRBV28	TRBJ2-7
CASRPGQGISDTQYF	TGCGCCAGCAGGCCGGGACAGGGCATTTCAGATACGCAGTATTTT	TRBD1	.	TRBV5-1	TRBJ2-3
CASSFRAGGEKLFF	TGTGCCAGCAGCTTCAGGGCCGGGGGTGAAAAACTGTTTTTT	.	.	TRBV7-2	TRBJ1-4
CASNPTQGVLRDTIYF	TGTGCCAGTAATCCCACCCAGGGGGTACTGCGGGACACCATATATTTT	TRBD1	once	TRBV19	TRBJ1-3
CASSPGQGRNTIYF	TGCGCCAGCAGTCCCGGACAGGGGCGAAACACCATATATTTT	TRBD1	.	TRBV5-1	TRBJ1-3
CASSQGGQVLSYNSPLHF	TGCGCCAGCAGCCAAGGGGGACAGGTCCTCTCCTATAATTCACCCCTCCACTTT	TRBD1	.	TRBV4-3	TRBJ1-6
CASSSGQGLGGYTF	TGTGCCAGCAGCTCGGGACAGGGGCTGGGCGGCTACACCTTC	TRBD1	.	TRBV7-2	TRBJ1-2
CASTPPPGYGYTF	TGTGCCAGCACACCTCCCCCGGGTTATGGCTACACCTTC	.	.	TRBV28	TRBJ1-2
CASSVAESGIQGALRDTEAFF	TGTGCCAGCAGCGTAGCTGAGTCGGGTATACAGGGGGCCCTGAGGGACACTGAAGCTTTCTTT	TRBD1	.	TRBV9	TRBJ1-1
CASKQGANGYTF	TGTGCCAGTAAACAGGGGGCGAATGGCTACACCTTC	TRBD1	.	TRBV19	TRBJ1-2
CASSSTTGGNTEAFF	TGTGCCAGCAGCTCCACCACAGGGGGCAACACTGAAGCTTTCTTT	TRBD1	.	TRBV11-2	TRBJ1-1
CSASLQGGFYEQYF	TGCAGTGCTAGTCTACAGGGGGGGTTCTACGAGCAGTACTTC	.	.	TRBV20-1	TRBJ2-7
CAWSRAGNQPQHF	TGTGCCTGGAGCAGGGCGGGCAATCAGCCCCAGCATTTT	.	once	TRBV30	TRBJ1-5
CASSAGTAAYNEQFF	TGTGCCAGCAGCGCTGGGACAGCCGCCTACAATGAGCAGTTCTTC	TRBD1	.	TRBV5-5	TRBJ2-1
CASSLSVEETQYF	TGTGCCAGCAGCTTATCGGTTGAAGAGACCCAGTACTTC	.	.	TRBV11-2	TRBJ2-5
CASSLRGTGIEQYF	TGTGCCAGCAGTTTACGGGGGACAGGGATCGAGCAGTACTTC	TRBD1	.	TRBV27	TRBJ2-7
CASSPRGQSYEQYF	TGTGCCAGCAGCCCAAGGGGACAGTCCTACGAGCAGTACTTC	TRBD1	.	TRBV3-1/TRBV3-2	TRBJ2-7